This is a list of T cell receptor beta chains from one sample in a study of early T cells in non-severe SARS-CoV-2 infection. MiXCR was run by TCRdb on the 5' RACE reads, yielding one entry per CDR3 protein. The sample consists of approximately 71,000 distinct CDR3 sequences, more than 10% of them appearing once. The sample comprised whole blood. The receptors shown here come from an adult who was a healthcare worker with PCR-confirmed SARS-CoV-2 infection or an uninfected control (not recorded which). CDR3s include the opening cysteine and the closing phenylalanine or tryptophan.

v_call	j_call	cdr3_aa
TRBV6-5	TRBJ2-2	CASSYRPGGRFDTGELFF
TRBV12-3/TRBV12-4	TRBJ2-5	CASSSGTAQETQYF
TRBV25-1	TRBJ2-7	CASSDPPRNDEQYF
TRBV19	TRBJ2-3	CASSKGRLGSDTQYF
TRBV7-8	TRBJ1-1	CASSLAGTEAFF
TRBV12-3/TRBV12-4	TRBJ2-5	CASSPGLAGETQYF
TRBV10-3	TRBJ1-1	CAISEATGEAFF
TRBV27	TRBJ1-2	CASSLFRDRPYGYTF
TRBV7-2	TRBJ1-5	CASSLGQGPQHF
TRBV20-1	TRBJ1-1	CSARGGLGAFF
TRBV29-1	TRBJ2-7	CSVEAPSGGAPGEQYF
TRBV20-1	TRBJ1-6	CSARPPGQFYNSPLHF
TRBV27	TRBJ1-5	CASSSGVAQPQHF
TRBV12-3/TRBV12-4	TRBJ2-1	CASSPARGPNNEQFF
TRBV5-1	TRBJ2-3	CASSFNSGGQTTQYF
TRBV20-1	TRBJ2-3	CSARDGGTGTDTQYF
TRBV5-6	TRBJ2-7	CASSWTGGLAGYEQYF
TRBV20-1	TRBJ2-3	CSARDKGGFGTDTQYF
TRBV15	TRBJ1-2	CATSRDSVNYGYTF
TRBV7-9	TRBJ1-4	CASSLGQRNEKLFF
TRBV11-2	TRBJ1-5	CASSQNGGRINQPQHF
TRBV12-3/TRBV12-4	TRBJ1-4	CASSLRIGTSNEKLFF
TRBV29-1	TRBJ1-2	CSARDPNYGYTF
TRBV11-3	TRBJ2-1	CASSFGGGSYNEQFF
TRBV2	TRBJ2-5	CASSRSRGGQETQYF
TRBV5-1	TRBJ2-5	CASSLSALAETQYF
TRBV11-3	TRBJ2-5	CASSSLGGETQYF
TRBV18	TRBJ2-1	CASSQQGRHDEQFF
TRBV6-5	TRBJ1-1	CASSYQLAYTGNTEAFF
TRBV20-1	TRBJ2-7	CSAFGSGGSYEQYF
TRBV12-3/TRBV12-4	TRBJ2-7	CASSLGVLVREQYF
TRBV30	TRBJ2-5	CAWSRTLLQETQYF
TRBV5-1	TRBJ2-5	CASSLAQGQRYGETQYF
TRBV15	TRBJ1-5	CATSSRVVQPQHF
TRBV6-2/TRBV6-3	TRBJ2-1	CASSYRVINEQFF
TRBV6-2/TRBV6-3	TRBJ1-2	CASSYPPGRPPNYGYTF
TRBV12-5	TRBJ2-2	CASGLLGTGSAGELFF
TRBV29-1	TRBJ2-7	CSVGRGEQYF
TRBV29-1	TRBJ2-2	CSADSLNTGELFF
TRBV12-3/TRBV12-4	TRBJ1-1	CASSLDTNTEAFF
TRBV30	TRBJ1-4	CAWRGGTNEKLFF
TRBV20-1	TRBJ2-7	CSAKRDEQYF
TRBV10-2	TRBJ2-7	CASTQGGGHYEQYF